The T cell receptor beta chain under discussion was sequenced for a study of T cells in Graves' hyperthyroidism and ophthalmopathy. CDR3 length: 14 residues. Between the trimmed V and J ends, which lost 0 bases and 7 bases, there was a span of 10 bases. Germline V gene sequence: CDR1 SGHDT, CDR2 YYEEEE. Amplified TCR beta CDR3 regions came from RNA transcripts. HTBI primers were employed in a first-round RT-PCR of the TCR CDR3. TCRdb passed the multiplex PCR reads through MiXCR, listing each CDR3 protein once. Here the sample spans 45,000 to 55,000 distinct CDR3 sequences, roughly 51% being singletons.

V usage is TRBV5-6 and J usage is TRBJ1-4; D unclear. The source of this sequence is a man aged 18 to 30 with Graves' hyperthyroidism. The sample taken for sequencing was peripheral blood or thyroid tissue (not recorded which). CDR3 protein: CASSLGRWLEKLFF. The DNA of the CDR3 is TGTGCCAGCAGCTTGGGGAGGTGGCTTGAAAAACTGTTTTTT.